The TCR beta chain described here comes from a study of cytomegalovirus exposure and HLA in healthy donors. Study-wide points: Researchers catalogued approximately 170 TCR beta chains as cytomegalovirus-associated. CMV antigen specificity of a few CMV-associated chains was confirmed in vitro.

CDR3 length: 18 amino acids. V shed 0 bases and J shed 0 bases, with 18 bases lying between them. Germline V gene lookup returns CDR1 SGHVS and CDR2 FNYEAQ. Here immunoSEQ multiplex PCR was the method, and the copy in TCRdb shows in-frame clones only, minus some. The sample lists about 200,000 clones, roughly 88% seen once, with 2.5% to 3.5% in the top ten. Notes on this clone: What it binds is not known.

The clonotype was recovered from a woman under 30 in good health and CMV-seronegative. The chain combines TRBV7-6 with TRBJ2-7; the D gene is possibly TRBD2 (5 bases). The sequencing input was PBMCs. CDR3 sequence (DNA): TGTGCCAGCAGCTTAGCGTGGATCTCGGGGAGCCTCTCCTACGAGCAGTACTTC. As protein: CASSLAWISGSLSYEQYF.